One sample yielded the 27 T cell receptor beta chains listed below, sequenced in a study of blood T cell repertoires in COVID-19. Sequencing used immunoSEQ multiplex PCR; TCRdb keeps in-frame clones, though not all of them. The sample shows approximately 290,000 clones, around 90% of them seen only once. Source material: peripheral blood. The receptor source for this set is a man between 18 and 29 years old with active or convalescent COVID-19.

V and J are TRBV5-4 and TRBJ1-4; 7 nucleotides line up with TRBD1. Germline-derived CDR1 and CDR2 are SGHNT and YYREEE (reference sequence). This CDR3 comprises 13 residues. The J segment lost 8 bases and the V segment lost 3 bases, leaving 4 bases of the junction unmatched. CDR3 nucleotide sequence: TGTGCCAGCAGCTCGGACAGGCACGAAAAACTGTTTTTT. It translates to CASSSDRHEKLFF.

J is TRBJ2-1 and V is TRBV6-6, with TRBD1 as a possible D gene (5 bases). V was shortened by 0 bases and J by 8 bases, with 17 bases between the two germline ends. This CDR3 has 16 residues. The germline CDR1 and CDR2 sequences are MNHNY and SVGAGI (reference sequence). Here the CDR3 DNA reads TGTGCCAGCAGTTACTCTATGCGACAGCCGGACGATGAGCAGTTCTTC. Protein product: CASSYSMRQPDDEQFF.

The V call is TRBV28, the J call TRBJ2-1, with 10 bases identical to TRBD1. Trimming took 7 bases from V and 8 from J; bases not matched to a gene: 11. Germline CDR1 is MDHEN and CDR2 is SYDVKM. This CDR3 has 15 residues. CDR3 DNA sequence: TGTGCCAGCATCCTAGACAGGGGGCGCGTCTATGAGCAGTTCTTC. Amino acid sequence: CASILDRGRVYEQFF.

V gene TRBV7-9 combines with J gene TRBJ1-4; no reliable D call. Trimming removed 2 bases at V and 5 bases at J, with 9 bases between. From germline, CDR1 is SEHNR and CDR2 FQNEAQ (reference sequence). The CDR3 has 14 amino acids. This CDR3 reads CASSLHLRNEKLFF. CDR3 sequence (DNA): TGTGCCAGCAGCTTACATTTGCGCAATGAAAAACTGTTTTTT.

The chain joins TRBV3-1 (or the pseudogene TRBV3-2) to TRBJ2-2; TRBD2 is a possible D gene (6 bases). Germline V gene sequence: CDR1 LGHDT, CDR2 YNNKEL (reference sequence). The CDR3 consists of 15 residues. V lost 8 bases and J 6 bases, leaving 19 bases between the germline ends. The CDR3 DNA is TGTGCCAGCCGAACTGGGGAGGCCCGGGCCGGGGAGCTGTTTTTT. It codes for CASRTGEARAGELFF.

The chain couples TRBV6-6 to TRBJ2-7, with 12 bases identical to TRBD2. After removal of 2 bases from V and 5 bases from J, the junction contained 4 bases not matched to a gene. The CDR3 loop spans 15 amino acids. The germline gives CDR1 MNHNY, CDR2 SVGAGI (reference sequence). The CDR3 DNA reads TGTGCCAGCAGTTACACTAGCGGGAGGACAGACGAGCAGTACTTC. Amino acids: CASSYTSGRTDEQYF.

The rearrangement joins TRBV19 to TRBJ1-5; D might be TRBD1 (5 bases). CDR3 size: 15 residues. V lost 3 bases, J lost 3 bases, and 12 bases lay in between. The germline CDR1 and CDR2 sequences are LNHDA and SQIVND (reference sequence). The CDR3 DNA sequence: TGTGCCAGTAGTATGGGGGAGGGCGTCAATCAGCCCCAGCATTTT. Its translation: CASSMGEGVNQPQHF. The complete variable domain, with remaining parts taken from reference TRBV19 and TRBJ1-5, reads DGGITQSPKYLFRKEGQNVTLSCEQNLNHDAMYWYRQDPGQGLRLIYYSQIVNDFQKGDIAEGYSVSREKKESFPLTVTSAQKNPTAFYLCASSMGEGVNQPQHFGDGTRLSIL.

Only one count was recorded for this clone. The CDR3 DNA follows: TGTGCCAGCAGCGTAACGGACAGAGAGAATTCACCCCTCCACTTT. Amino acids: CASSVTDRENSPLHF. This chain joins TRBV2 and TRBJ1-6, with a weak D call TRBD1 (6 bases). Germline CDR1 is SNHLY and CDR2 is FYNNEI. The CDR3 consists of 15 residues. V was shortened by 6 bases and J by 7 bases, with 16 bases between the two germline ends.

CDR3 DNA sequence: TGCGCCAGCAGCCTAACCCGACAGGGAGCGCAGGGTTCACCCCTCCACTTT. It yields the protein CASSLTRQGAQGSPLHF. The chain carries TRBV5-1 and TRBJ1-6; 7 bases agree with TRBD1. Germline CDR1 is SGHRS and CDR2 is YFSETQ. With V trimmed by 4 bases and J by 9 bases, 16 bases remained unmatched. The CDR3 is made up of 17 amino acids. Supplemented by reference TRBV5-1 and TRBJ1-6, the full variable domain reads KAGVTQTPRYLIKTRGQQVTLSCSPISGHRSVSWYQQTPGQGLQFLFEYFSETQRNKGNFPGRFSGRQFSNSRSEMNVSTLELGDSALYLCASSLTRQGAQGSPLHFGNGTRLTVT.

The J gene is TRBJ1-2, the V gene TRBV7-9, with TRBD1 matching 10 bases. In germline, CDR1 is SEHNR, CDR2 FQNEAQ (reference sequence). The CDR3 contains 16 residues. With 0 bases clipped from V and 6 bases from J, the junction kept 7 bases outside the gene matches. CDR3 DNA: TGTGCCAGCAGCTTAGCGGGGACAGGGGAGGTCAATGGCTACACCTTC. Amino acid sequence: CASSLAGTGEVNGYTF.

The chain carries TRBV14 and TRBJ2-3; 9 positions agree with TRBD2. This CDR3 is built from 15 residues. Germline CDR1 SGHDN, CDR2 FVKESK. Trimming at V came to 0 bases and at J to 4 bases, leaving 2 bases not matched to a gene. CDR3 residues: CASSQDAGGADTQYF. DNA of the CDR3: TGTGCCAGCAGCCAAGATGCGGGGGGGGCAGATACGCAGTATTTT. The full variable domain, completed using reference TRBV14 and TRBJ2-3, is EAGVTQFPSHSVIEKGQTVTLRCDPISGHDNLYWYRRVMGKEIKFLLHFVKESKQDESGMPNNRFLAERTGGTYSTLKVQPAELEDSGVYFCASSQDAGGADTQYFGPGTRLTVL.

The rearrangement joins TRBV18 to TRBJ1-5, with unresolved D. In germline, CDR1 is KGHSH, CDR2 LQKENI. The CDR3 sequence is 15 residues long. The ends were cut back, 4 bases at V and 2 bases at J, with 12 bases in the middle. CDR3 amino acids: CASSLAGLRNQPQHF. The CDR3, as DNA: TGTGCCAGCTCACTTGCGGGCCTTCGCAATCAGCCCCAGCATTTT.

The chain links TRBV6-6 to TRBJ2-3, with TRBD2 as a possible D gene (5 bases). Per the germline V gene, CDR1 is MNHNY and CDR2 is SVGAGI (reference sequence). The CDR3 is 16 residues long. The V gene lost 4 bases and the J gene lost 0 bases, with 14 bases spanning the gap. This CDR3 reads CASSSMGRTSTDTQYF. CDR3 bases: TGTGCCAGCAGTTCAATGGGGAGAACTAGCACAGATACGCAGTATTTT.

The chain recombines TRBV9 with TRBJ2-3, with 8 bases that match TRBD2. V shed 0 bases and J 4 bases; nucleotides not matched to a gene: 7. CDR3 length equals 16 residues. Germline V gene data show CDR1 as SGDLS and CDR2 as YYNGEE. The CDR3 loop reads CASSVASGLVADTQYF. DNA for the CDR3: TGTGCCAGCAGCGTAGCTAGCGGGTTAGTTGCAGATACGCAGTATTTT. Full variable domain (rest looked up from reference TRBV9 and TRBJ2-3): DSGVTQTPKHLITATGQRVTLRCSPRSGDLSVYWYQQSLDQGLQFLIQYYNGEERAKGNILERFSAQQFPDLHSELNLSSLELGDSALYFCASSVASGLVADTQYFGPGTRLTVL.

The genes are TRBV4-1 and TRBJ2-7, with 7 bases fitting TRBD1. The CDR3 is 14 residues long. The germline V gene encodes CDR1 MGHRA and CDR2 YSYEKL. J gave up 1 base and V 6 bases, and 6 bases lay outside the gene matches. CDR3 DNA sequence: TGCGCCAGCAGTCGCGCAGGGGGATCCTACGAGCAGTACTTC. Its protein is CASSRAGGSYEQYF.

In DNA form, the CDR3 reads TGTGCCAGCAGCGTCAGGGGAGGGCCGTACAATGAGCAGTTCTTC. This translates into CASSVRGGPYNEQFF. This chain joins TRBV9 and TRBJ2-1; weak D call: TRBD2 (7 bases). With 2 bases removed from V and 4 bases from J, the gap between germline ends came to 13 bases. Germline V CDR1 and CDR2: SGDLS, YYNGEE. The CDR3 sequence is 15 residues long.

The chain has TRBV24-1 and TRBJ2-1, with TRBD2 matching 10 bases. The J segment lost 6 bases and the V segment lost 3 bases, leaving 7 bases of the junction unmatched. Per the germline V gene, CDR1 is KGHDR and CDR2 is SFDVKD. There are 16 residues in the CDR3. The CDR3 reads CATSDPQRGGANEQFF. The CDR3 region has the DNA TGTGCCACCAGTGATCCTCAGCGGGGGGGGGCCAATGAGCAGTTCTTC.

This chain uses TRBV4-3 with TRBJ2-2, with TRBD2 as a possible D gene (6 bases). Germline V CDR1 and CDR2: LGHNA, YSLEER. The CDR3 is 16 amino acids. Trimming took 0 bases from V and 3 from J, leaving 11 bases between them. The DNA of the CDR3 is TGCGCCAGCAGCCAAGAGGGGGGTTACTACACCGGGGAGCTGTTTTTT. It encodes CASSQEGGYYTGELFF.

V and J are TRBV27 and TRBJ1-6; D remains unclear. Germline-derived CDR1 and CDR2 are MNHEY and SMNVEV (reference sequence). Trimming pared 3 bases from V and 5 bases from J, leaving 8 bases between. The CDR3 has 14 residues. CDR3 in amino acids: CASSFVRHNSPLHF. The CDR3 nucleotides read TGTGCCAGCAGTTTCGTCAGGCATAATTCACCCCTCCACTTT.

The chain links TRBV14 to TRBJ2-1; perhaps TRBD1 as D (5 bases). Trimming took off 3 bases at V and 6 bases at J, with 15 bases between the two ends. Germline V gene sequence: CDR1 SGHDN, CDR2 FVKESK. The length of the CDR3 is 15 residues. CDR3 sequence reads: CASSHLTGQSNEQFF. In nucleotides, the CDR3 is TGTGCCAGCAGCCATCTAACCGGACAAAGCAATGAGCAGTTCTTC.

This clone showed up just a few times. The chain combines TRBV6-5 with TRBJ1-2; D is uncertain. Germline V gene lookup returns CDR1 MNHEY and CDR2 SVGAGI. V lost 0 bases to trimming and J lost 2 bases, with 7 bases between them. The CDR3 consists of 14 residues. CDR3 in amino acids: CASSYSPVNYGYTF. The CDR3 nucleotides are TGTGCCAGCAGTTACTCGCCAGTAAACTATGGCTACACCTTC.

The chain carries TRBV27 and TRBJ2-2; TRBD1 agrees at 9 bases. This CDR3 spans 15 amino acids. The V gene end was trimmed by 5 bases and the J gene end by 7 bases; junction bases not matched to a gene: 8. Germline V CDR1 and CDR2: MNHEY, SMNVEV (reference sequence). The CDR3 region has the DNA TGTGCCAGCAGTCGGACAGGGGCTGGGATCGGGGAGCTGTTTTTT. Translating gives CASSRTGAGIGELFF.

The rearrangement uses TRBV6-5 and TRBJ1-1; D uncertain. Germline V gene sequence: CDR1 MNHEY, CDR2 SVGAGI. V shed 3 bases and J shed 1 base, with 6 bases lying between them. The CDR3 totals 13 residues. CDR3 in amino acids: CASSYHRNTEAFF. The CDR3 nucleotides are TGTGCCAGCAGTTATCACAGGAACACTGAAGCTTTCTTT.

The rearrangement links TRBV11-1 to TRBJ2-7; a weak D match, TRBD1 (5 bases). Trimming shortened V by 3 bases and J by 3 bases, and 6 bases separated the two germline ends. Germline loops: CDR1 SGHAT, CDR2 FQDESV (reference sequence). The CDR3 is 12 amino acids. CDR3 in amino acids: CASSFQGYEQYF. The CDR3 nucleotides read TGTGCCAGCAGCTTCCAGGGCTACGAGCAGTACTTC.

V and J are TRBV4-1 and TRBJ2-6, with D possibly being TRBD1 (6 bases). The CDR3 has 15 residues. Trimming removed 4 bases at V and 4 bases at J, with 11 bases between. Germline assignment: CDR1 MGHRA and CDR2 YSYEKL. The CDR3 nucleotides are TGCGCCAGCAGCCTACAGGGTTCCGGGGCCAACGTCCTGACTTTC. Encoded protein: CASSLQGSGANVLTF.

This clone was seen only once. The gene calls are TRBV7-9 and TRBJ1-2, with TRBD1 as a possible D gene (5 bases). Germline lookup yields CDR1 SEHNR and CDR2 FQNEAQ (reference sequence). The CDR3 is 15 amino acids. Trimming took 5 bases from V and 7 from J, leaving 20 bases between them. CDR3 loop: CASSPGRGRSRGYTF. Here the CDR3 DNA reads TGTGCCAGCAGCCCGGGGAGGGGTCGGAGTCGTGGCTACACCTTC.

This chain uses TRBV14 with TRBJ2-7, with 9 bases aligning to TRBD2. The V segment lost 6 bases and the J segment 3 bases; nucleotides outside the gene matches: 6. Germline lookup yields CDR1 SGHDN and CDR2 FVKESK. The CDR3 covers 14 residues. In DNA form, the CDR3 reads TGTGCCAGCAGTCCGGGACTAGCCATCTACGAGCAGTACTTC. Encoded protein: CASSPGLAIYEQYF. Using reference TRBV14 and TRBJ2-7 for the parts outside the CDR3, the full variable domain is EAGVTQFPSHSVIEKGQTVTLRCDPISGHDNLYWYRRVMGKEIKFLLHFVKESKQDESGMPNNRFLAERTGGTYSTLKVQPAELEDSGVYFCASSPGLAIYEQYFGPGTRLTVT.